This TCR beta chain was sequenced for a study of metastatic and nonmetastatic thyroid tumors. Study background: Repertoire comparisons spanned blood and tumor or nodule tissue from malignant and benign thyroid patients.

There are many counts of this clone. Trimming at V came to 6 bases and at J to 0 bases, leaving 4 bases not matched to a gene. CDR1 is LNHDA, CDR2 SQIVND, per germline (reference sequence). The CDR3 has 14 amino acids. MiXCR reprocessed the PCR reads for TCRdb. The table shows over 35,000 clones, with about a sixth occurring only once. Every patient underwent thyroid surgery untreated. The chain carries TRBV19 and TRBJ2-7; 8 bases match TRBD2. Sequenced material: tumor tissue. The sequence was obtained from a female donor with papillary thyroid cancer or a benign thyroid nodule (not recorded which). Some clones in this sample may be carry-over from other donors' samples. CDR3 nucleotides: TGTGCCAGTAGAAGTCTAGCGGGCTCCTACGAGCAGTACTTC. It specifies CASRSLAGSYEQYF.